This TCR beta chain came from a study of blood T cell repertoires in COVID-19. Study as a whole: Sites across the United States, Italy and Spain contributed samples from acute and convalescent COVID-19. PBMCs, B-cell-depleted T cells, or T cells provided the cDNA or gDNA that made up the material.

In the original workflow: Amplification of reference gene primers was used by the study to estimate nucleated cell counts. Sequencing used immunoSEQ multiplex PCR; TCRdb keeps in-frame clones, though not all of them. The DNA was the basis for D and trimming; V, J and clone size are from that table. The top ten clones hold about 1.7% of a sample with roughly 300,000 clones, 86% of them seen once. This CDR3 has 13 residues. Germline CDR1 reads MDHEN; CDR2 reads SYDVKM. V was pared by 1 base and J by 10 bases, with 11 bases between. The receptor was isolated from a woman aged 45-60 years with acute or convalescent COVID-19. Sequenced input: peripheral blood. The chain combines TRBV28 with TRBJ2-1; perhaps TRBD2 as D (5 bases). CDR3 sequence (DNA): TGTGCCAGCAGTTTATCCGGGGTTTTCGAGCAGTTCTTC. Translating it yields CASSLSGVFEQFF.